This T cell receptor (beta chain) was observed in a study of blood T cell repertoires in COVID-19 (dated by TCRdb to the early 2020s). With respect to the entire study: Collaborator samples came from the United States, Italy and Spain and covered acute and convalescent phases of COVID-19. The prospective study material was composed of cDNA or gDNA derived from T cells, B-cell-depleted T cells, or PBMCs. The dataset comprised deeply sampled blood TCRbeta repertoires from subjects exposed to, actively infected with, or recovered from COVID-19. The repertoires were released in a freely available public database meant as a resource for research on the immune response to SARS-CoV-2. The samples were drawn from the first 160 participants of the ongoing ImmuneRACE study and from over a thousand subjects provided by 6 global collaborators. Sample metadata almost always included a de-identified subject ID, COVID-19 status, age in years and sex. Where HLA class I and class II types were available, the types were taken from metadata supplied by the sample provider, not from assay-based typing. What the work shows at the level of the full study, not this receptor alone: The quantity of clinical and demographic metadata differed by source and by participant and was supplied without curation.

Whole blood was collected in K2EDTA tubes by collaborating institutions according to the institutions' own protocols. For TCRbeta analysis, collaborator samples were shipped as frozen whole blood, as isolated PBMCs, or as DNA extracted from either sample type. The immunoSEQ Assay, a bias-controlled multiplex PCR, was used to amplify TCRbeta CDR3 regions from genomic DNA. In the original analysis: Within the assay, amplification of reference gene primers was used to estimate how many nucleated cells each sample contained. Sequence reads were collapsed and filtered to measure the absolute abundance of every unique TCRbeta CDR3 rearrangement. Productive Simpson clonality was computed per sample as the square root of Simpson's diversity index over productive rearrangements. The source is immuneACCESS, and TCRdb retained only in-frame sequences with V and J called. Part of the clones is not carried over; for the studies checked, unresolved V genes explain less than half of this, and the remainder is unexplained. V, J and clone size derive from that table, while D and trimming were established from the DNA sequence. The sample data list around 220,000 clones, and about 88% of these were observed just once. The ten largest clones add up to under 2% of the sample.

In its sample, this clone was seen a few times. What antigen it recognizes has not been identified. No base-level quality is on record; no much larger clone is a single base apart. Other DNA sequences of this sample code for an identical CDR3. V is pared back by 3 bases and J by 0 bases, with 9 bases lying between the germline termini. Taken from cysteine to phenylalanine, the CDR3 has 15 residues. Only the CDR3 portion is preserved as DNA: 45 bases, with reading frame beginning at the first base. CDR1 and CDR2 are read off the germline V gene as MDHEN and SYDVKM. Sequenced: peripheral blood. The sequence came from a man in his forties with active or convalescent COVID-19. The receptor chain draws on TRBV28 and TRBJ1-3, and TRBD1 may be the D gene, going by 5 matching bases. The nucleotide sequence is given as TGTGCCAGCAGTTTTGGCGGGACCTCTGGAAACACCATATATTTT. Its protein product is CASSFGGTSGNTIYF.